Listed here are 32 T cell receptor beta chains from one sample, sequenced in a study of blood T cells in healthy people across ages. A second PCR, run for roughly 7 to 12 cycles, used a sample-barcoded 5' primer plus a J-beta primer mix. In TCRdb, the 5' RACE reads were re-called with MiXCR into one record per CDR3 protein. The table has roughly 900,000 distinct CDR3 sequences, 29% seen once. The specimen sequenced was blood. These TCRs come from a woman aged 80 or older in good health.

This clonotype was counted many times. V usage is TRBV27 and J usage is TRBJ2-1; 8 bases are a match to TRBD1. V lost 6 bases and J lost 5; bases outside the gene matches: 6. CDR3 length: 14 amino acids. Germline CDR1 reads MNHEY; CDR2 reads SMNVEV (reference sequence). The CDR3 reads CASRPGQVNNEQFF. The CDR3 DNA is TGTGCCAGCAGACCGGGACAGGTTAACAATGAGCAGTTCTTC.

Comment on this clonotype: A single base separates this from a much larger clone, so it may be a read error. The V and J genes are TRBV7-2 and TRBJ2-5, with 7 bases lining up with TRBD2. Germline CDR1 reads SGHTA; CDR2 reads FQGNSA. After removal of 2 bases from V and 11 bases from J, the junction contained 14 bases not matched to a gene. The CDR3 totals 15 residues. DNA for the CDR3: TGTGCCAGCAGCTTAAGATTCAGCGGGGCTGATGAGCAGTACTTC. The encoded protein is CASSLRFSGADEQYF.

A word on this clonotype: It may be a read error: a sequence one base away is much more abundant. The chain's CDR3 is CASSSPSLAGVGNEQYF. The CDR3, as DNA: TGTGCCAGCAGCTCCCCGAGCCTAGCGGGGGTAGGGAATGAGCAGTACTTC. The V gene is TRBV7-2, the J gene TRBJ2-5; TRBD2 aligns across 10 bases. The germline gives CDR1 SGHTA, CDR2 FQGNSA. V shed 4 bases and J 11 bases; nucleotides not matched to a gene: 19. The CDR3 runs to 17 residues.

For this clonotype: This may be a read error, as it is one base from a much larger clone. This chain joins TRBV10-1 and TRBJ2-3; D ambiguous. Germline CDR1 WNHNN, CDR2 SYGVQD (reference sequence). V lost 6 bases to trimming and J lost 2 bases, with 12 bases between them. CDR3 length: 14 amino acids. CDR3: CASRESGPTDTQYF. The CDR3 nucleotides read TGCGCCAGCAGGGAGAGTGGGCCCACAGATACGCAGTATTTT.

The V call is TRBV6-6, the J call TRBJ2-1; tentative D call: TRBD2 (7 bases). Trimming took off 6 bases at V and 5 bases at J, with 14 bases between the two ends. CDR3 length: 14 residues. Germline V gene lookup returns CDR1 MNHNY and CDR2 SVGAGI (reference sequence). The CDR3 spells CASRSGGPDNEQFF. DNA of the CDR3: TGTGCCAGCAGGTCGGGGGGCCCCGACAATGAGCAGTTCTTC.

The gene calls are TRBV14 and TRBJ2-1, with 9 bases lining up with TRBD2. The length of the CDR3 is 16 residues. Germline V gene sequence: CDR1 SGHDN, CDR2 FVKESK. The V and J ends lost 5 bases and 6 bases, in that order; junction bases with no gene match: 11. CDR3 nucleotide sequence: TGTGCCAGCAGCTTCCGCGGGGGGGCCTTGTCCAATGAGCAGTTCTTC. It encodes CASSFRGGALSNEQFF.

In its sample, this clonotype was seen many times. The chain employs TRBV11-2 and TRBJ2-7; possible D gene TRBD2, 5 bases. The CDR3 has 16 amino acids. Germline V gives CDR1 SGHAT, CDR2 FQNNGV. V lost 1 base and J lost 0, with 13 bases in between. CDR3 residues: CASSLVVGVSSYEQYF. The CDR3, as DNA: TGTGCCAGCAGCTTAGTCGTCGGGGTTAGCTCCTACGAGCAGTACTTC.

This clonotype was counted ten times or more. The chain links TRBV30 to TRBJ2-7; D is perhaps TRBD1 or TRBD2 (5 bases each). The CDR3 is made up of 15 amino acids. V dropped 1 base and J dropped 6 bases, with 19 bases sitting between them. Germline assignment: CDR1 GTSNPN and CDR2 SVGIG (reference sequence). This CDR3 reads CAWSEIRRLGAEQYF. The CDR3 bases are TGTGCCTGGAGTGAAATCCGCAGGCTCGGGGCCGAGCAGTACTTC.

This clonotype was recorded at least ten times. The chain links TRBV4-1 to TRBJ2-1, with a tentative D call TRBD1 (6 bases). The germline CDR1 and CDR2 sequences are MGHRA and YSYEKL. CDR3 length equals 16 residues. The V gene lost 4 bases and the J gene lost 8 bases, with 21 bases spanning the gap. CDR3 region: CASSRNQGRLGDEQFF. The DNA for the CDR3 is TGCGCCAGCAGCCGCAATCAGGGGCGTTTGGGCGATGAGCAGTTCTTC.

This clonotype was recorded at least ten times. The V and J genes are TRBV12-3 or TRBV12-4 and TRBJ2-1; 7 bases map to TRBD2. CDR3 size: 15 residues. J lost 3 bases, V lost 0 bases, and 2 bases had no gene match. The CDR3 DNA follows: TGTGCCAGCAGTTTAGCGGGGGGGAACTACAATGAGCAGTTCTTC. Protein product: CASSLAGGNYNEQFF.

This clonotype was seen more than once but under ten times. The chain uses TRBV6-2 or TRBV6-3 and TRBJ1-1, with D maybe TRBD1 (5 bases). The germline CDR1 and CDR2 sequences are MNHEY and SVGEGT. Trimming stripped 8 bases from V and 2 bases from J, with 24 bases between. This CDR3 comprises 17 residues. The CDR3 loop reads CASLSQGSELPNTEAFF. CDR3 bases: TGTGCCAGCCTATCGCAGGGCAGTGAACTTCCCAACACTGAAGCTTTCTTT.

This clonotype has a count of ten or more. The V call is TRBV7-9, the J call TRBJ2-1; D unclear. Germline assignment: CDR1 SEHNR and CDR2 FQNEAQ (reference sequence). CDR3 length: 15 amino acids. Trimming removed 0 bases from V and 2 bases from J, with 8 bases in between. CDR3 amino acids: CASSLASGPYNEQFF. CDR3 sequence (DNA): TGTGCCAGCAGCTTAGCATCCGGGCCCTACAATGAGCAGTTCTTC.

This clonotype was counted only a few times. This chain uses TRBV6-1 with TRBJ1-1, with 9 bases aligning to TRBD1. The CDR3 spans 16 residues. The V and J ends lost 7 bases and 1 base, in that order; junction bases with no gene match: 10. Germline V gives CDR1 MNHNS, CDR2 SASEGT. In DNA, the CDR3 is TGTGCCAGCAATGGCTGGACAGGGGTGGCGAACACTGAAGCTTTCTTT. It yields the protein CASNGWTGVANTEAFF.

Of note for this clonotype: One end of the junction fails to match germline, which may point to a read error. CDR3 residues: CACSITGQGDHLVGNQPQHF. The CDR3 nucleotides read TGTGCCTGTAGTATTACAGGACAGGGAGACCACCTCGTTGGCAATCAGCCCCAGCATTTT. This sequence joins TRBV19 and TRBJ1-5; TRBD1 agrees at 8 bases. The V gene's germline CDR1 is LNHDA and CDR2 SQIVND (reference sequence). This CDR3 is 20 amino acids long.

V and J are TRBV7-9 and TRBJ1-1; TRBD1 agrees at 8 bases. Germline-derived CDR1 and CDR2 are SEHNR and FQNEAQ (reference sequence). Losses at the gene ends were 4 bases for V and 7 bases for J; bases not matched to a gene: 8. CDR3 length: 14 amino acids. CDR3 DNA: TGTGCCAGCAGCTCACAGGGGGTGGTAGGTGAAGCTTTCTTT. This sequence encodes CASSSQGVVGEAFF.

This clonotype was seen a few times. J is TRBJ1-6 and V is TRBV4-3, with no clear D. The CDR3 length is 14 residues. Germline CDR1 is LGHNA and CDR2 is YSLEER. V shed 0 bases and J shed 10 bases, with 10 bases lying between them. CDR3 nucleotide sequence: TGCGCCAGCAGCCAAGATCTTACCGGATCACCCCTCCACTTT. This encodes CASSQDLTGSPLHF.

The chain recombines TRBV2 with TRBJ2-4; tentatively, D is TRBD2 (5 bases). Germline V CDR1 and CDR2: SNHLY, FYNNEI. Trimming removed 3 bases from V and 0 bases from J, with 9 bases in between. The CDR3 has 15 amino acids. The CDR3 DNA sequence: TGTGCCAGCAGTGAGGAGCGGCTAGCCAAAAACATTCAGTACTTC. It is translated as CASSEERLAKNIQYF.

On this clonotype: This may come from a read error, since a much larger clone is one base off. In DNA form, the CDR3 reads TGTGCCATCAGTGAGTCGCTGTCCTATGATTCACCCCTCCACTTT. This codes for CAISESLSYDSPLHF. This chain links TRBV10-3 with TRBJ1-6; D gene uncertain. From germline, CDR1 is ENHRY and CDR2 SYGVKD. The CDR3 runs to 15 residues.

Comment on this clonotype: Possible read error: a much larger clone is one base away. This chain joins TRBV7-9 and TRBJ1-2, with D hard to call. In germline, CDR1 is SEHNR, CDR2 FQNEAQ (reference sequence). The CDR3 spans 12 residues. This CDR3 is CASSFEGYGCTF. The DNA for the CDR3 is TGTGCCAGCAGCTTTGAGGGCTATGGCTGCACCTTC.

The chain employs TRBV30 and TRBJ1-5; D possibly corresponds to TRBD1 (5 bases). CDR3 size: 14 residues. Trimming shortened V by 0 bases and J by 2 bases, and 8 bases separated the two germline ends. The germline gives CDR1 GTSNPN, CDR2 SVGIG (reference sequence). CDR3 DNA: TGTGCCTGGAGTGTGTGGGGGGGCAATCAGCCCCAGCATTTT. Translation: CAWSVWGGNQPQHF.

This clonotype showed up many times. The V call is TRBV7-2, the J call TRBJ2-1, with TRBD2 matching over 8 bases. V trimming: 5 bases; J trimming: 9 bases; junction bases outside the gene matches: 9. Germline V CDR1 and CDR2: SGHTA, FQGNSA. The CDR3 sequence is 14 residues long. The CDR3 DNA is TGTGCCAGCAGCCCTTGGACTAGCTCTCGTGAGCAGTTCTTC. Protein: CASSPWTSSREQFF.

V is TRBV12-3 or TRBV12-4 and J is TRBJ1-4; D possibly corresponds to TRBD1 (6 bases). V was pared by 5 bases and J by 13 bases, with 20 bases between. The CDR3 length is 14 residues. The CDR3 DNA is TGTGCCAGCAGTGTCCGGGACACATCTAATCGACTGTTTTTT. Amino acids: CASSVRDTSNRLFF.

Comments on this clonotype: This may arise from a read error, as a much more abundant clone is one base away. The V call is TRBV5-6, the J call TRBJ2-7; D gene ambiguous. Germline V CDR1 and CDR2: SGHDT, YYEEEE. Deletions cut 1 base from V and 7 bases from J, with 12 bases between. This CDR3 comprises 13 residues. CDR3 loop: CASSLRRYNEQYF. CDR3 in DNA: TGTGCCAGCAGCTTGAGAAGGTACAATGAGCAGTACTTC.

As DNA, the CDR3 is TGCAGTGCTAGAACTAGCGGGGGGGTCGTCACAGATACGCAGTATTTT. Encoded protein: CSARTSGGVVTDTQYF. The rearrangement joins TRBV20-1 to TRBJ2-3, with 13 bases identical to TRBD2. The CDR3 covers 16 residues. The ends lost 2 bases at V and 2 bases at J; junction bases unmatched: 4. Germline V gene sequence: CDR1 DFQATT, CDR2 SNEGSKA (reference sequence).

The chain links TRBV7-9 to TRBJ2-7; D possibly corresponds to TRBD2 (5 bases). CDR3 length: 14 amino acids. Germline CDR1 SEHNR, CDR2 FQNEAQ (reference sequence). V was shortened by 2 bases and J by 0 bases, with 8 bases between the two germline ends. The CDR3 bases are TGTGCCAGCAGCTTACCGGGGAACTCCTACGAGCAGTACTTC. As protein: CASSLPGNSYEQYF.

This clonotype was seen many times. J is TRBJ2-5 and V is TRBV24-1; TRBD2 matches at 8 bases. Germline loops: CDR1 KGHDR, CDR2 SFDVKD. The CDR3 covers 15 residues. V shed 3 bases, J shed 7 bases, and the junction held 9 bases outside the gene matches. CDR3 coding DNA: TGTGCCACCAGTGATACCGGACTAGCCGGAGGGACCCAGTACTTC. Protein sequence: CATSDTGLAGGTQYF.

This clonotype was counted at least ten times. This chain connects TRBV9 to TRBJ2-7; 7 nucleotides agree with TRBD1. The CDR3 has 15 residues. In germline, CDR1 is SGDLS, CDR2 YYNGEE. J gave up 0 bases and V 0 bases, and 3 bases lay outside the gene matches. CDR3 in amino acids: CASSVGDSPSYEQYF. Written as DNA, the CDR3 is TGTGCCAGCAGCGTAGGGGACAGTCCCTCCTACGAGCAGTACTTC.

As for this clonotype: It may be a read error: a sequence one base away is much more abundant. This chain uses TRBV5-5 with TRBJ2-5, with D possibly being TRBD2 (7 bases). This CDR3 has 14 amino acids. The V end lost 5 bases, the J end lost 11 bases, and 22 bases lay between the germline ends. Germline V gives CDR1 SGHKS, CDR2 YYEKEE (reference sequence). This CDR3 reads CASRRGGLLNEQYF. The DNA for the CDR3 is TGTGCCAGCAGAAGGGGGGGGCTCTTGAATGAGCAGTACTTC. The variable domain in full, completed from reference TRBV5-5 and TRBJ2-5, reads DAGVTQSPTHLIKTRGQQVTLRCSPISGHKSVSWYQQVLGQGPQFIFQYYEKEERGRGNFPDRFSARQFPNYSSELNVNALLLGDSALYLCASRRGGLLNEQYFGPGTRLLVL.

V and J are TRBV7-3 and TRBJ2-4, with D tentatively TRBD2 (6 bases). V was trimmed by 1 base and J by 13 bases, leaving 23 bases between them. Looked up from germline, CDR1 is SGHTA and CDR2 is FQGTGA. The CDR3 sequence is 16 residues long. CDR3 in amino acids: CASSLSPPGVTGEQYF. CDR3 sequence (DNA): TGTGCCAGCAGCTTAAGCCCCCCGGGGGTAACGGGTGAGCAGTACTTC.

The table lists this clonotype with many counts. The chain recombines TRBV6-2 or TRBV6-3 with TRBJ2-1, with a weak D call TRBD1 (6 bases). The germline V gene encodes CDR1 MNHEY and CDR2 SVGEGT. V was clipped by 8 bases and J by 5 bases, with 19 bases between them. CDR3 length: 15 residues. For the CDR3, the DNA is TGTGCCAGCCGCTTCAGACAGGTATCCCACAATGAGCAGTTCTTC. Amino acids: CASRFRQVSHNEQFF.

This clonotype has more than one count but fewer than ten. The chain has TRBV6-5 and TRBJ2-2, with 10 bases lining up with TRBD1. The V and J ends lost 6 bases and 1 base, in that order; junction bases with no gene match: 5. The CDR3 runs 16 residues. Germline CDR1 and CDR2: MNHEY and SVGAGI. CDR3 residues: CASRRQGAVNTGELFF. CDR3 DNA: TGTGCCAGCAGAAGACAGGGGGCGGTGAACACCGGGGAGCTGTTTTTT.

The V gene is TRBV20-1, the J gene TRBJ1-1; 7 positions agree with TRBD1. J gave up 4 bases and V 3 bases, and 11 bases lay outside the gene matches. There are 15 residues in the CDR3. Germline CDR1 DFQATT, CDR2 SNEGSKA (reference sequence). CDR3: CSASPSTGSGTEAFF. The CDR3 DNA reads as TGCAGTGCTAGTCCCTCGACAGGGTCAGGCACTGAAGCTTTCTTT.